This TCR beta chain was captured by sequencing in a study of blood T cell repertoires in COVID-19. Whole-study context: Researchers got acute and convalescent COVID-19 samples from the United States, Italy and Spain.

Using immunoSEQ multiplex PCR, the repertoire was profiled, and TCRdb retains in-frame clones only, with some absent. The sample carries about 180,000 clones, 75% to 90% recorded once. Seattle cases were enrolled at active infection and followed longitudinally. This clone was picked up one time. V lost 0 bases and J lost 0; bases outside the gene matches: 5. CDR3 length: 17 amino acids. The V gene's germline CDR1 is MNHNS and CDR2 SASEGT. The specimen was peripheral blood. This clonotype was obtained from a woman in her thirties or forties with COVID-19, enrolled during active disease. The rearrangement links TRBV6-1 to TRBJ1-5; TRBD1 agrees at 7 bases. DNA of the CDR3: TGTGCCAGCAGTGAAGCAGTGGGACAGCTTAGCAATCAGCCCCAGCATTTT. It is translated as CASSEAVGQLSNQPQHF.